These T cell receptor beta chains were read from a single sample in a study of Ad26.COV2.S vaccination and SARS-CoV-2 variants. The repertoire was sequenced with immunoSEQ multiplex PCR; TCRdb's copy has only in-frame clones and lacks some. The sample includes 300,000 to 350,000 clones, about 86% of them seen just once. The material was peripheral blood, obtained in a trial of Ad26.COV2.S vaccine versus placebo. The receptors were gathered from a person aged 18 to 65 who received the Ad26.COV2.S COVID-19 vaccine or a placebo. The CDR3 runs from the conserved cysteine through the conserved F or W. The D gene is left open where the match is weak. The size of a clone is reported for some rows only, either as once, few or many, or as a class for expanded clones.

TRBD1	TRBV5-1	TRBJ2-7	NA	15	TGCGCCAGCAGTCCGAGGGGACAGGGACCCTTGGAGCAGTACTTC	CASSPRGQGPLEQYF
NA	TRBV3-1/TRBV3-2	TRBJ1-2	NA	13	TGTGCCAGCAGCCAACAGTTGACAGGCGGCTACACCTTC	CASSQQLTGGYTF
TRBD2	TRBV5-1	TRBJ2-3	NA	17	TGCGCCAGCAGCTTGCTCTCCATAGCGGGTGGAGGAGATACGCAGTATTTT	CASSLLSIAGGGDTQYF
TRBD1	TRBV10-2	TRBJ1-1	NA	15	TGCGCCAGCAGTGAGTCACAGGGGGTGGACACTGAAGCTTTCTTT	CASSESQGVDTEAFF
NA	TRBV2	TRBJ2-5	NA	14	TGTGCCAGCAGCGGGGCTAGCGTCGGAGAGACCCAGTACTTC	CASSGASVGETQYF
NA	TRBV24-1	TRBJ2-7	NA	14	TGTGCCACCAGTGAGACACCCCCCTCCTACGAGCAGTACTTC	CATSETPPSYEQYF
TRBD2	TRBV30	TRBJ2-3	NA	18	TGTGCCTGGAGTCCCCTCTTGAGCGGGGGGGCCAACACAGATACGCAGTATTTT	CAWSPLLSGGANTDTQYF
TRBD2	TRBV15	TRBJ2-3	NA	16	TGTGCCACCAGCCGTGCTCTAGCGGGGGGAGCAGATACGCAGTATTTT	CATSRALAGGADTQYF
NA	TRBV19	TRBJ1-6	NA	14	TGTGCCAGTAGTGCCAGGATTTTGAATTCACCCCTCCACTTT	CASSARILNSPLHF
NA	TRBV10-3	TRBJ1-5	NA	13	TGTGCCTCCGGAGGGGGTCCGAATCAGCCCCAGCATTTT	CASGGGPNQPQHF
NA	TRBV28	TRBJ2-1	NA	13	TGTGCCAGCAGTTTGGTACTAGTAAATGAGCAGTTCTTC	CASSLVLVNEQFF
TRBD1	TRBV6-5	TRBJ1-4	NA	13	TGTGCCAGCAGTCGGACAGGGGATGGGGGACTGTTTTTT	CASSRTGDGGLFF
NA	TRBV3-1/TRBV3-2	TRBJ2-7	NA	14	TGTGCCAGCAGCCTAACCACAGGGCCCTACGAGCAGTACTTC	CASSLTTGPYEQYF
TRBD1	TRBV25-1	TRBJ2-7	NA	17	TGTGCCAGCAGTGAATACGCCAGGGGGCGCGATAGCGACGAGCAGTACTTC	CASSEYARGRDSDEQYF
NA	TRBV19	TRBJ1-4	NA	11	TGTGCCAGTAGTCGGAGGGAAAAACTGTTTTTT	CASSRREKLFF
NA	TRBV30	TRBJ1-2	NA	15	TGTGCCTGGAGTGTAGGAGGACACTCGCTCTATGGCTACACCTTC	CAWSVGGHSLYGYTF
NA	TRBV6-5	TRBJ1-2	NA	12	TGTGCCAGCAGTTCGGGCCTTGTTGGCTACACCTTC	CASSSGLVGYTF
NA	TRBV6-1	TRBJ2-7	NA	14	TGTGCCAGCAGTGAAGGGCCCTTAGCTGTCGAGCAGTACTTC	CASSEGPLAVEQYF
NA	TRBV20-1	TRBJ1-6	NA	16	TGCAGTGCTAGTCCCGGGGGCGGCTCCTATAATTCACCCCTCCACTTT	CSASPGGGSYNSPLHF
NA	TRBV10-2	TRBJ2-4	NA	15	TGCGCCAGCAGTGGCGCGGGTTTAGCCAAAAACATTCAGTACTTC	CASSGAGLAKNIQYF
TRBD2	TRBV7-2	TRBJ2-1	NA	15	TGTGCCAGTTCCTGGGGGGGGTCTCGGAACAATGAGCAGTTCTTC	CASSWGGSRNNEQFF
NA	TRBV3-1/TRBV3-2	TRBJ2-7	once	14	TGTGCCAGCAGCCAAGCGAAGGGAAATGGCGAGCAGTACTTC	CASSQAKGNGEQYF
NA	TRBV5-4	TRBJ1-2	NA	12	TGTGCCAGCAGCTCCGACGGGCGAGGCTACACCTTC	CASSSDGRGYTF
NA	TRBV10-3	TRBJ2-2	NA	13	TGTGCCATCAGTGAGTCATGGTCCGGGGAGCTGTTTTTT	CAISESWSGELFF
NA	TRBV29-1	TRBJ2-3	NA	12	TGCAGCGGGGGACAAGTCGCAGATACGCAGTATTTT	CSGGQVADTQYF
TRBD1	TRBV27	TRBJ1-4	NA	16	TGTGCCAGCAGCCCCTCAGGGGGGTGGGCTAGTGAAAAACTGTTTTTT	CASSPSGGWASEKLFF
NA	TRBV7-9	TRBJ2-1	NA	14	TGTGCCAGCAGCTTAGAGGTTAGGAACAATGAGCAGTTCTTC	CASSLEVRNNEQFF